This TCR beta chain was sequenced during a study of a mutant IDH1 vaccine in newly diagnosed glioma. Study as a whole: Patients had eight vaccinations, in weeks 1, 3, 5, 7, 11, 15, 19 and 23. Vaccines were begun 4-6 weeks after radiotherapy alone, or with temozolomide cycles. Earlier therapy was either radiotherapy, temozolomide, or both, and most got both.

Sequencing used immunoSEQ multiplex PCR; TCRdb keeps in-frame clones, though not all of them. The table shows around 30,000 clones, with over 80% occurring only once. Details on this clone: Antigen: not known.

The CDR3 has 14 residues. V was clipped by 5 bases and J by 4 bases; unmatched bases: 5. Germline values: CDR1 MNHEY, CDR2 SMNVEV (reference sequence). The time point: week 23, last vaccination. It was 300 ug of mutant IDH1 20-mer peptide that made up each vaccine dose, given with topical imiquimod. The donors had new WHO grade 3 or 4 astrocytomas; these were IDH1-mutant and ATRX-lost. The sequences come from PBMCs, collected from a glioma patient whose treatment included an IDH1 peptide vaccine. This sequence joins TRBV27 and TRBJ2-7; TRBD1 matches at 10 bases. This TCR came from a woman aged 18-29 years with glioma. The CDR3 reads CASSRGQGMYEQYF. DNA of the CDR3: TGTGCCAGCAGTCGGGGACAGGGGATGTACGAGCAGTACTTC.